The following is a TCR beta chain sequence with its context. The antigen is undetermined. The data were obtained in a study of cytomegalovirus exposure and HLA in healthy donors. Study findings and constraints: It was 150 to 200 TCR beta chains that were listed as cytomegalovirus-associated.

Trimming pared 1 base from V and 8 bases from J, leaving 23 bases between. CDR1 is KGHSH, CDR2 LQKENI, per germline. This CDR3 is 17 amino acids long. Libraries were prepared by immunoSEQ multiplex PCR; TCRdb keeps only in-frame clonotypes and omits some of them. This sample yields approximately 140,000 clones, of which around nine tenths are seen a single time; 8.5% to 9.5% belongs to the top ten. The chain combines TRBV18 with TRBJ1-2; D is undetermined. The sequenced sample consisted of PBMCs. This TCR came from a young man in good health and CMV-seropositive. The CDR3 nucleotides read TGTGCCAGCTCACCACAGGCACCACATAGCTCCCGGGAAGGCTACACCTTC. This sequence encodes CASSPQAPHSSREGYTF.